The 19 T cell receptor beta chains below come from one sample, sequenced in a study of CD8 T cells in ankylosing spondylitis (dated by TCRdb to about 2017). Broad study findings and their caveats: A TCR beta motif of about eight highly homologous amino acid variants appeared characteristic of blood from ankylosing spondylitis patients.

Library preparation was by 5' RACE. Instrument used: Illumina HiSeq 2500. TCRdb itself trimmed the public reads at Q25 with fastp, ran MiXCR and retained productive beta chains. Here each entry gathers all rows of one CDR3 protein and keeps the most common genes and DNA. The sample profile shows a few hundred thousand distinct CDR3 sequences; 7.5% to 9% of them were found once. The ten top clones hold just over 14% of the sample. Their antigen targets remain unknown. The sequenced material came from blood, either unsorted or a sorted T cell fraction (not recorded which). The receptors were gathered from a male donor with ankylosing spondylitis.

This clonotype was picked up a small number of times. The rearrangement links TRBV12-3 or TRBV12-4 to TRBJ1-5; 9 bases agree with TRBD1. V lost 3 bases and J lost 3; bases outside the gene matches: 3. The CDR3 contains 15 residues. For the CDR3, the DNA is TGTGCCAGCAGTTTTGGACAGGGGCCCAATCAGCCCCAGCATTTT. Translated, it gives CASSFGQGPNQPQHF.

The CDR3 DNA reads TGTGCCAGCAGCTCCTCGACGGGACTAGCGGGATCGGAGCAGTTCTTC. Its protein is CASSSSTGLAGSEQFF. The gene calls are TRBV7-9 and TRBJ2-1, with 13 nucleotides matching TRBD2. Germline lookup yields CDR1 SEHNR and CDR2 FQNEAQ (reference sequence). The CDR3 loop spans 16 amino acids. J lost 10 bases, V lost 4 bases, and 10 bases had no gene match. Combining the CDR3 with reference TRBV7-9 and TRBJ2-1 gives the whole variable domain DTGVSQNPRHKITKRGQNVTFRCDPISEHNRLYWYRQTLGQGPEFLTYFQNEAQLEKSRLLSDRFSAERPKGSFSTLEIQRTEQGDSAMYLCASSSSTGLAGSEQFFGPGTRLTVL.

The chain carries TRBV7-2 and TRBJ1-5; D gene uncertain. Trimming shortened V by 4 bases and J by 0 bases, and 10 bases separated the two germline ends. This CDR3 has 15 residues. Per the germline V gene, CDR1 is SGHTA and CDR2 is FQGNSA. The CDR3 region is CASSSRATSNQPQHF. CDR3 nucleotides: TGTGCCAGCAGCTCCCGGGCCACTAGCAATCAGCCCCAGCATTTT.

This sequence joins TRBV5-1 and TRBJ2-7; 7 nucleotides align to TRBD2. This CDR3 spans 14 amino acids. With V trimmed by 4 bases and J by 0 bases, 4 bases remained unmatched. Germline CDR1 reads SGHRS; CDR2 reads YFSETQ. This CDR3 reads CASSLKRDSYEQYF. The CDR3 bases are TGCGCCAGCAGCCTTAAGCGGGACTCCTACGAGCAGTACTTC.

This clonotype was counted many times. The chain recombines TRBV20-1 with TRBJ2-3, with D possibly TRBD2 on 7 matching bases. V lost 4 bases and J 0 bases, leaving 11 bases between the germline ends. CDR3 length: 14 amino acids. Germline values: CDR1 DFQATT, CDR2 SNEGSKA (reference sequence). The CDR3 DNA sequence: TGCAGTGCTATCAGCGGGACAAGCACAGATACGCAGTATTTT. It is translated as CSAISGTSTDTQYF.

This clonotype was recorded a few times. The chain combines TRBV12-3 or TRBV12-4 with TRBJ1-2; unclear D gene. The ends were cut back, 5 bases at V and 6 bases at J, with 13 bases in the middle. The length of the CDR3 is 13 residues. DNA for the CDR3: TGTGCCAGCAGTCGGACGCAGTCTCATGGCTACACCTTC. It encodes CASSRTQSHGYTF.

This clonotype was picked up many times. J is TRBJ1-5 and V is TRBV5-1; D uncertain. The germline V and J ends were trimmed by 0 bases and 3 bases, with 4 bases remaining between them. Germline V gives CDR1 SGHRS, CDR2 YFSETQ. This CDR3 is built from 13 residues. CDR3 DNA: TGCGCCAGCAGCTTGGGAGACAATCAGCCCCAGCATTTT. Protein sequence: CASSLGDNQPQHF.

The J gene is TRBJ2-2, the V gene TRBV12-3 or TRBV12-4, with D perhaps matching TRBD1 or TRBD2 (5 bases each). The CDR3 covers 17 residues. V gave up 7 bases and J gave up 0 bases, with 18 bases separating them. CDR3: CASKGNTRRANTGELFF. The CDR3 DNA is TGTGCCAGCAAGGGGAATACACGGCGGGCGAACACCGGGGAGCTGTTTTTT.

At least ten counts were recorded for this clonotype. The chain recombines TRBV6-1 with TRBJ2-1, with 11 positions matching TRBD2. Germline loops: CDR1 MNHNS, CDR2 SASEGT. The trim removed 6 bases at V and 6 bases at J, leaving 7 bases unmatched. The CDR3 sequence is 15 residues long. CDR3 nucleotide sequence: TGTGCCAGCAGGCCCACTAGCGGGAGCAGCAATGAGCAGTTCTTC. This codes for CASRPTSGSSNEQFF.

This clonotype was counted between two and nine times. V gene TRBV20-1 combines with J gene TRBJ2-3; D possibly corresponds to TRBD1 (6 bases). Germline V gene lookup returns CDR1 DFQATT and CDR2 SNEGSKA (reference sequence). V lost 5 bases, J lost 4 bases, and 13 bases lay in between. CDR3 size: 13 residues. CDR3 nucleotides: TGCAGTGCTGCTCAGGGGTATCCAGATACGCAGTATTTT. This gives the protein CSAAQGYPDTQYF.

This clonotype was detected a few times. This chain connects TRBV28 to TRBJ2-3, with 9 bases that match TRBD1. J gave up 6 bases and V 6 bases, and 16 bases lay outside the gene matches. This CDR3 spans 17 amino acids. Germline CDR1 is MDHEN and CDR2 is SYDVKM. The CDR3 sequence is CASSPLPTGGNQDTQYF. The CDR3 DNA reads TGTGCCAGCAGCCCTCTCCCGACAGGGGGGAATCAGGATACGCAGTATTTT.

This chain connects TRBV7-9 to TRBJ2-1; D perhaps matches TRBD1 (5 bases). The CDR3 is 12 amino acids. Germline loops: CDR1 SEHNR, CDR2 FQNEAQ (reference sequence). Trimming took off 2 bases at V and 9 bases at J, with 8 bases between the two ends. CDR3 bases: TGTGCCAGCAGCTTACAGGGTTCTGAGCAGTTCTTC. Protein: CASSLQGSEQFF. Full variable domain (missing parts from reference TRBV7-9 and TRBJ2-1): DTGVSQNPRHKITKRGQNVTFRCDPISEHNRLYWYRQTLGQGPEFLTYFQNEAQLEKSRLLSDRFSAERPKGSFSTLEIQRTEQGDSAMYLCASSLQGSEQFFGPGTRLTVL.

The chain combines TRBV7-6 with TRBJ2-3, with D uncertain. Germline assignment: CDR1 SGHVS and CDR2 FNYEAQ. This CDR3 has 14 residues. Trimming shortened V by 4 bases and J by 1 base, and 9 bases separated the two germline ends. CDR3 loop: CASSSDGGTDTQYF. The CDR3 DNA reads TGTGCCAGCAGCTCCGATGGGGGCACAGATACGCAGTATTTT.

V is TRBV19 and J is TRBJ2-1; 12 bases are shared with TRBD2. Germline trimming cut 6 bases from V and 0 bases from J; bases unmatched to any gene: 6. The CDR3 spans 17 residues. Germline values: CDR1 LNHDA, CDR2 SQIVND (reference sequence). Written as DNA, the CDR3 is TGTGCCAGTAGGGGACTAGCGGGCCTGAGCTCCTACAATGAGCAGTTCTTC. This gives the protein CASRGLAGLSSYNEQFF.

The V call is TRBV7-2, the J call TRBJ1-3; TRBD1 matches 8 bases. Germline V lookup: CDR1 SGHTA, CDR2 FQGNSA. V shed 7 bases and J 3 bases; nucleotides not matched to a gene: 11. CDR3 size: 16 residues. DNA of the CDR3: TGTGCCAGCACCCTAGAGCCGGGACAGGATGGAAACACCATATATTTT. It codes for CASTLEPGQDGNTIYF. Based on the CDR3 plus reference TRBV7-2 and TRBJ1-3, the full variable domain is GAGVSQSPSNKVTEKGKDVELRCDPISGHTALYWYRQSLGQGLEFLIYFQGNSAPDKSGLPSDRFSAERTGGSVSTLTIQRTQQEDSAVYLCASTLEPGQDGNTIYFGEGSWLTVV.

The V and J genes are TRBV7-9 and TRBJ2-7; TRBD2 matches at 8 bases. The CDR3 has 14 amino acids. From germline, CDR1 is SEHNR and CDR2 FQNEAQ (reference sequence). V lost 5 bases, J lost 4 bases, and 7 bases stayed unmatched. CDR3 DNA: TGTGCCAGCAGCCGACGGGAGGGGGGGTACGAGCAGTACTTC. Protein sequence: CASSRREGGYEQYF.

This clonotype was detected only a few times. V gene TRBV20-1 combines with J gene TRBJ1-5; TRBD1 agrees at 7 bases. The CDR3 length is 15 residues. Germline V gives CDR1 DFQATT, CDR2 SNEGSKA (reference sequence). V was pared by 0 bases and J by 4 bases, with 6 bases of the junction left unmatched. Here the CDR3 reads CSARDLGQVNQPQHF. DNA of the CDR3: TGCAGTGCTAGAGATCTCGGACAGGTAAATCAGCCCCAGCATTTT.

This clonotype came up a few times. The chain carries TRBV3-1 and TRBJ2-3, with TRBD2 matching 7 bases. The CDR3 spans 15 residues. V gave up 1 base and J gave up 2 bases; unmatched junction bases: 3. Germline V gene lookup returns CDR1 LGHDT and CDR2 YNNKEL (reference sequence). The DNA for the CDR3 is TGTGCCAGCAGCCAAGCGGGACTAACCACAGATACGCAGTATTTT. Translation gives CASSQAGLTTDTQYF.

This clonotype was seen more than once but under ten times. The chain is built from TRBV12-5 and TRBJ1-6, with D unclear. V was shortened by 2 bases and J by 0 bases, with 14 bases between the two germline ends. CDR1 is LGHNT, CDR2 FRNRAP, per germline. The CDR3 has 18 residues. CDR3 coding DNA: TGTGCTAGTGGTTTGCAGCTTAAACCTGGCTCCTATAATTCACCCCTCCACTTT. This translates into CASGLQLKPGSYNSPLHF.